This T cell receptor beta chain was captured by sequencing in a study of blood T cell repertoires in COVID-19. Assay: immunoSEQ multiplex PCR; the TCRdb copy retains only in-frame clones and omits some. The table records fewer than 350,000 clones, roughly 90% of them present only once. Looked up from germline, CDR1 is LNHDA and CDR2 is SQIVND (reference sequence). The CDR3 covers 13 residues. J lost 8 bases, V lost 4 bases, and 4 bases had no gene match. This clone was detected only a few times. What was sequenced was peripheral blood. The TCR originated in a woman in her twenties or thirties with COVID-19, enrolled during active disease. The rearrangement links TRBV19 to TRBJ1-2, with 10 bases fitting TRBD1. CDR3 nucleotides: TGTGCCAGTAGTACCCGGGACAGGGGCGGCTACACCTTC. Its translation: CASSTRDRGGYTF.